The clone carrying this TCR beta chain has a single count. The source of the sample is a study of identifying expanded T cells in peripheral blood. Produced via immunoSEQ multiplex PCR; TCRdb's table is partial and in-frame only. The sample carries some 120,000 clones, approximately 84% recorded once. Sequenced material: blood. The receptor comes from a person aged 18 to 70 in good health.

The DNA of the CDR3 is TGCAGCGTCGAACAGGGGGCAGCTGAAGCTTTCTTT. It yields the protein CSVEQGAAEAFF. The genes are TRBV29-1 and TRBJ1-1, with 9 bases fitting TRBD1. J lost 6 bases, V lost 6 bases, and 5 bases had no gene match. The CDR3 has 12 residues. The germline gives CDR1 SQVTM, CDR2 ANQGSEA.